This TCR beta chain was found in a study of blood T cell repertoires in COVID-19 (dated by TCRdb to the early 2020s). Turning to the overall study: Collaborator samples came from the United States, Italy and Spain and covered acute and convalescent phases of COVID-19. The prospective study material was composed of cDNA or gDNA derived from T cells, B-cell-depleted T cells, or PBMCs. Deeply sampled blood TCRbeta repertoires from subjects exposed to, actively infected with, or recovered from COVID-19 were included in the dataset. The repertoires were released in a freely available public database meant as a resource for research on the immune response to SARS-CoV-2. The samples were drawn from the first 160 participants of the ongoing ImmuneRACE study and from some 1,300 subjects provided by 6 global collaborators. Nearly every sample came with metadata listing a de-identified subject ID, COVID-19 status, age in years and sex. Where HLA class I and class II types were available, the types were taken from metadata supplied by the sample provider, not from assay-based typing. What the study reported, not specific to this receptor: How much clinical and demographic metadata was included differed by source and by participant, and the metadata was provided uncurated.

The junction carries 10 bases between V and J, which are trimmed by 5 bases and 2 bases respectively. The CDR3 covers 13 residues, taking in both the cysteine and the phenylalanine. This entry keeps only the CDR3 DNA: 39 bases, framed from base 1. According to the germline V gene, CDR1 reads MNHEY and CDR2 reads SVGEGT. A note on this clone: This receptor's antigen is unknown. Base qualities are not recorded, but no much larger clone differs from it by a single base.

Participants in the prospective study were enrolled through a virtual design, were aged roughly 18 to 100 years, and lived in under 25 United States geographic areas. In the prospective study, cohorts were assigned on the basis of participant-reported clinical history obtained from a screening survey and a study questionnaire. For ImmuneRACE Cohort 3, a participant was defined as recovered based on two consecutive negative NP/OP PCR tests, clearance by a healthcare professional, or resolution of symptoms. In the prospective study, mobile phlebotomists collected whole blood, serum and a nasopharyngeal or oropharyngeal swab from each participant. Over a roughly two-month period, participants in the prospective study had the option of providing additional blood draws and questionnaires. Before DNA extraction, blood samples from the prospective study were shipped at room temperature or frozen. TCRbeta CDR3 regions were amplified from genomic DNA by means of the immunoSEQ Assay, a bias-controlled multiplex PCR. Per the authors' processing: Nucleated cell counts per sample were estimated from amplification of reference gene primers within the assay. To quantify the absolute abundance of each unique TCRbeta CDR3 rearrangement, sequence reads were collapsed and filtered. For each sample, productive Simpson clonality was calculated as the square root of Simpson's diversity index across productive rearrangements. Drawn from immuneACCESS, this table holds only the in-frame rearrangements with V and J called that TCRdb kept. Clones are partly lost; checked studies trace under half to an unresolved V gene and leave the rest unexplained. V, J and clone size are taken as reported in that table, and D and trimming were inferred from the DNA itself. In all, the sample holds a few hundred thousand clones, and roughly 85% of those were seen once. The top ten clones comprise under 6% of the sample.

The sample comprised PBMCs or T cells enriched from blood (not recorded which). This clonotype originated in a woman aged 30 to 39 who had recovered from COVID-19. Recombination connected TRBV6-2 or TRBV6-3 to TRBJ2-7; TRBD2 is possibly the D segment (6 matching bases). In nucleotides, the sequence is TGTGCCAGCAGTAAGGGAGGTCCCTACGAGCAGTACTTC. It translates to CASSKGGPYEQYF.